A single sample is the source of the 15 T cell receptor beta chains below, sequenced in a study of cytomegalovirus exposure and HLA in healthy donors (TCRdb year 2017). The library was produced with the immunoSEQ multiplex PCR assay. The table comes from immuneACCESS by way of TCRdb, which keeps in-frame sequences with V and J called. Part of the clones is missing from these tables; in studies checked, under half for an unresolved V gene and the rest for unknown reasons. This sample comprises approximately 180,000 clones, more than 75% of them detected only once. The ten biggest clones cover more than 1.2% of the sample. The material sequenced was PBMCs. The receptors come from a woman under 30 in good health and CMV-seronegative.

V is TRBV4-1 and J is TRBJ2-3, with a tentative D call TRBD1 (5 bases). The CDR3 runs 20 residues. Germline V gene sequence: CDR1 MGHRA, CDR2 YSYEKL. Trimming took 0 bases from V and 0 from J, leaving 22 bases between them. The CDR3 is CASSQEVGRGQIISTDTQYF. DNA of the CDR3: TGCGCCAGCAGCCAAGAAGTCGGGCGTGGACAAATAATCAGCACAGATACGCAGTATTTT.

V and J are TRBV4-1 and TRBJ2-1; TRBD1 might be the D (6 bases). Trimming pared 4 bases from V and 2 bases from J, leaving 15 bases between. The CDR3 runs to 16 residues. From germline, CDR1 is MGHRA and CDR2 YSYEKL. The CDR3 region is CASSPTTGSPYNEQFF. The CDR3 DNA follows: TGCGCCAGCAGCCCAACGACAGGTTCCCCCTACAATGAGCAGTTCTTC.

The V call is TRBV10-3, the J call TRBJ2-1, with TRBD2 matching 9 bases. The CDR3 totals 14 residues. With V trimmed by 0 bases and J by 13 bases, 7 bases remained unmatched. Per germline, CDR1 ENHRY and CDR2 SYGVKD. CDR3 in DNA: TGTGCCATCAGTGAGTCAGACGCTAGCGGGGAACAGTTCTTC. Encoded protein: CAISESDASGEQFF.

V is TRBV29-1 and J is TRBJ2-1; 8 bases match TRBD1. The CDR3 length is 12 residues. The germline V gene encodes CDR1 SQVTM and CDR2 ANQGSEA. V dropped 6 bases and J dropped 6; count of bases not matched to a gene: 4. CDR3: CSVGQGGNEQFF. In DNA, the CDR3 is TGCAGCGTAGGACAGGGAGGCAATGAGCAGTTCTTC.

The count of this clone is one. The chain links TRBV10-3 to TRBJ1-3; possible D gene TRBD1, 5 bases. Trimming shortened V by 2 bases and J by 3 bases, and 5 bases separated the two germline ends. The germline V gene has CDR1 ENHRY and CDR2 SYGVKD. CDR3 size: 13 residues. The CDR3 nucleotides read TGTGCCATCAGTGAGGACAGTGGAAACACCATATATTTT. It specifies CAISEDSGNTIYF.

The table lists this clone with a count of one. The rearrangement joins TRBV10-1 to TRBJ2-5; 8 positions agree with TRBD1. Germline V gives CDR1 WNHNN, CDR2 SYGVQD (reference sequence). Germline trimming cut 8 bases from V and 0 bases from J; bases unmatched to any gene: 8. The CDR3 loop spans 15 amino acids. As DNA, the CDR3 is TGCGCCAGCTCCCCGGACAGGGAGTACCAAGAGACCCAGTACTTC. It specifies CASSPDREYQETQYF.

This clone occurred a few times. This chain joins TRBV6-1 and TRBJ1-2, with a possible D match to TRBD1 (5 bases). V was pared by 3 bases and J by 5 bases, with 10 bases between. In germline, CDR1 is MNHNS, CDR2 SASEGT. The CDR3 contains 13 residues. This CDR3 is CASSEGGVYGYTF. DNA of the CDR3: TGTGCCAGCAGTGAGGGGGGTGTTTATGGCTACACCTTC.

DNA for the CDR3: TGTGCCAGCAGCTCTACAGGGCTTGGACAGTATTTT. Translation: CASSSTGLGQYF. This chain links TRBV7-9 with TRBJ2-3; maybe TRBD1 (6 bases). This CDR3 comprises 12 residues. CDR1 is SEHNR, CDR2 FQNEAQ, per germline (reference sequence). Trimming pared 4 bases from V and 12 bases from J, leaving 14 bases between.

The chain has TRBV30 and TRBJ1-4, with 10 bases that match TRBD1. There are 17 residues in the CDR3. With V trimmed by 2 bases and J by 7 bases, 13 bases remained unmatched. Germline V gives CDR1 GTSNPN, CDR2 SVGIG (reference sequence). CDR3 sequence reads: CAWSRGNDRGRGEKLFF. The CDR3 coding sequence is TGTGCCTGGAGTCGAGGAAACGACAGGGGGCGAGGTGAAAAACTGTTTTTT.

The chain couples TRBV2 to TRBJ1-2; D unclear. CDR1 and CDR2 (germline): SNHLY, FYNNEI. The CDR3 has 13 residues. Trimming took off 7 bases at V and 5 bases at J, with 14 bases between the two ends. The CDR3 coding sequence is TGTGCCAGCACCGGTGATACCAAATATGGCTACACCTTC. The encoded protein is CASTGDTKYGYTF.

The gene calls are TRBV11-3 and TRBJ2-3; a possible D gene is TRBD2 (5 bases). Germline V lookup: CDR1 SGHNT, CDR2 YENEEA. This CDR3 has 15 amino acids. V was trimmed by 4 bases and J by 8 bases, leaving 19 bases between them. The chain's CDR3 is CASSSFSAGGSTQYF. CDR3 DNA: TGTGCCAGCAGCTCTTTCTCGGCGGGCGGCAGTACGCAGTATTTT.

Concerning this clone itself: The same CDR3 can be traced to other DNA sequences in this sample. This chain connects TRBV6-5 to TRBJ1-1, with D perhaps TRBD1 (5 bases). Per the germline V gene, CDR1 is MNHEY and CDR2 is SVGAGI. This CDR3 contains 14 residues. V lost 2 bases to trimming and J lost 0 bases, with 7 bases between them. This CDR3 is CASSYGGVNTEAFF. As DNA, the CDR3 is TGTGCCAGCAGTTACGGAGGGGTGAACACTGAAGCTTTCTTT.

The chain is built from TRBV6-1 and TRBJ2-5; TRBD2 is a possible D gene (6 bases). CDR1 and CDR2 from the germline V gene are MNHNS and SASEGT. The CDR3 spans 13 residues. V was pared by 5 bases and J by 1 base, with 8 bases between. The CDR3 DNA reads TGTGCCAGCAGTCGGGACTTCCAAGAGACCCAGTACTTC. This sequence encodes CASSRDFQETQYF.

In this sample, this clone turned up once. This chain uses TRBV10-2 with TRBJ2-2; 7 bases are a match to TRBD1. V gave up 4 bases and J gave up 0 bases; unmatched junction bases: 5. Germline CDR1 WSHSY, CDR2 SAAADI. The CDR3 runs 16 residues. The CDR3 DNA follows: TGCGCCAGCAGTGTGGCCGGGACAGCGAACACCGGGGAGCTGTTTTTT. The encoded protein is CASSVAGTANTGELFF.

In the case of this clone: Germline and junction disagree at one end, which may indicate a read error. The chain is built from TRBV4-2 and TRBJ2-5; 7 positions match TRBD2. CDR3 length equals 13 residues. CDR1 LGHNA and CDR2 YNFKEQ come from the germline V gene. The CDR3 protein is CASSQDLKGLLDF. CDR3 sequence (DNA): TGTGCCAGCAGCCAAGATCTGAAGGGACTACTGGACTTC.